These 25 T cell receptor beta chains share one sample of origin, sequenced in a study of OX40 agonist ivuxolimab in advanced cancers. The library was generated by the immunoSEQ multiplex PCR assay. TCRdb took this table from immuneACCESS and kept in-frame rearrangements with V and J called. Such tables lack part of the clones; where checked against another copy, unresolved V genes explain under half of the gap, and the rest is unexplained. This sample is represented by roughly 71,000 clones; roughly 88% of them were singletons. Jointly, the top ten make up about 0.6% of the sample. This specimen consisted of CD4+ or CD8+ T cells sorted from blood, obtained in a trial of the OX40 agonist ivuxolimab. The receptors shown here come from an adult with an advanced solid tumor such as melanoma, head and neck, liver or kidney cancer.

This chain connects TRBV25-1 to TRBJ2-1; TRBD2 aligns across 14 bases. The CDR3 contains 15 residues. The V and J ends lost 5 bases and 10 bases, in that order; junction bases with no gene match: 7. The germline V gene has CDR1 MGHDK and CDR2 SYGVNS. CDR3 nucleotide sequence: TGTGCCAGCAGTTCCTGGACTAGCGGGGGGCTGGAGCAGTTCTTC. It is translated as CASSSWTSGGLEQFF.

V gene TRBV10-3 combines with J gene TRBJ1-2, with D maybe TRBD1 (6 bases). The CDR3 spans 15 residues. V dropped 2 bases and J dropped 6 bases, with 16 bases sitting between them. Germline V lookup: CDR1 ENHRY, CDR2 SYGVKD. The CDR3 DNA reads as TGTGCCATCAGTGAGCGGGGCCAGGGGCTGGATGGCTACACCTTC. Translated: CAISERGQGLDGYTF.

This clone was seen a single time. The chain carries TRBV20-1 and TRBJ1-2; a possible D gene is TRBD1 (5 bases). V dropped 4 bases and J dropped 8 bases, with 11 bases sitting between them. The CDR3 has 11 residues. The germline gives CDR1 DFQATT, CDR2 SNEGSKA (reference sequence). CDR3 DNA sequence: TGCAGTGCTAACGGGGGTCACGGCTACACCTTC. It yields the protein CSANGGHGYTF.

The CDR3 protein is CASSLRRGQNTEAFF. For the CDR3, the DNA is TGTGCCAGCAGCTTACGGCGTGGACAGAACACTGAAGCTTTCTTT. The chain has TRBV7-9 and TRBJ1-1; perhaps TRBD1 as D (5 bases). V gave up 2 bases and J gave up 1 base, with 11 bases separating them. CDR3 size: 15 residues. The germline gives CDR1 SEHNR, CDR2 FQNEAQ (reference sequence).

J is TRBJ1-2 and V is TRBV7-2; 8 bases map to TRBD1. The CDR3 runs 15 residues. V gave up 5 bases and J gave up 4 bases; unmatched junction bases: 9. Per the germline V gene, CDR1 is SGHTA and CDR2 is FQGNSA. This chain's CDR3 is CASSRTGGQSYGYTF. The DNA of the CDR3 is TGTGCCAGCAGCCGAACAGGGGGGCAATCCTATGGCTACACCTTC.

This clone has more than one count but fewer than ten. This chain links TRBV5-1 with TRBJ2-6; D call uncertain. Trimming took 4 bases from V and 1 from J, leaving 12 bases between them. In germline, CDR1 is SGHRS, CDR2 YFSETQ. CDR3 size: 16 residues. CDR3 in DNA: TGCGCCAGCAGCCAGGCCCCCGCGTCTGGGGCCAACGTCCTGACTTTC. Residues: CASSQAPASGANVLTF.

CDR3 nucleotides: TGTGCCAGCAGCAAAGAGGCGCTCTTGGGGCGAAATACGCAGTATTTT. Translation: CASSKEALLGRNTQYF. The chain joins TRBV21-1 to TRBJ2-3; the D call TRBD1 from the table was never checked on the DNA. TRBV21-1 is an annotated pseudogene. The CDR3 consists of 16 residues.

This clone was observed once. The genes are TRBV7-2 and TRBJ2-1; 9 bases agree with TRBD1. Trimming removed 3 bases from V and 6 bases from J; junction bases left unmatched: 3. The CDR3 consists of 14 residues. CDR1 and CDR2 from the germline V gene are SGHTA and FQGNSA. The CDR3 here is CASSFGTGFNEQFF. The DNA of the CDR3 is TGTGCCAGCAGCTTTGGGACAGGGTTCAATGAGCAGTTCTTC.

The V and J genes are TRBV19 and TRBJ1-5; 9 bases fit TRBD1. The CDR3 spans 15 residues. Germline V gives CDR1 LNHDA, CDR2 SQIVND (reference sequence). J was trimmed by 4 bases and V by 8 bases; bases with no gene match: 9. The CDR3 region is CASDPRDRVNQPQHF. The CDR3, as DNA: TGTGCCAGTGACCCCCGGGACAGGGTGAATCAGCCCCAGCATTTT.

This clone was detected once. The CDR3 here is CASSLLAEAQETQYF. CDR3 DNA: TGCGCCAGCAGCTTACTAGCGGAGGCACAAGAGACCCAGTACTTC. This chain uses TRBV5-1 with TRBJ2-5; 8 bases match TRBD2. Trimming cost V 2 bases and J 2 bases; bases outside gene matches: 5. CDR1 and CDR2 from the germline V gene are SGHRS and YFSETQ. The CDR3 covers 15 residues.

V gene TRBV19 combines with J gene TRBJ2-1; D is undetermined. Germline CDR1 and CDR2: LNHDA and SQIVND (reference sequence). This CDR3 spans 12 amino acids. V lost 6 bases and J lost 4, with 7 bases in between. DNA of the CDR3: TGTGCCAGTAGGGGATATTACAATGAGCAGTTCTTC. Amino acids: CASRGYYNEQFF. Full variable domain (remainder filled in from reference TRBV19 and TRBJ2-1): DGGITQSPKYLFRKEGQNVTLSCEQNLNHDAMYWYRQDPGQGLRLIYYSQIVNDFQKGDIAEGYSVSREKKESFPLTVTSAQKNPTAFYLCASRGYYNEQFFGPGTRLTVL.

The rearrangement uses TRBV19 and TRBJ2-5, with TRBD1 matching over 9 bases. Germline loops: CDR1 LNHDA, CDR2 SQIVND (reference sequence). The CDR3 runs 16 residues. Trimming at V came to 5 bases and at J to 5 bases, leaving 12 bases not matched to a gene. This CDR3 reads CASSSTGGGGGETQYF. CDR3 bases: TGTGCCAGTAGTTCTACAGGGGGCGGCGGAGGCGAGACCCAGTACTTC.

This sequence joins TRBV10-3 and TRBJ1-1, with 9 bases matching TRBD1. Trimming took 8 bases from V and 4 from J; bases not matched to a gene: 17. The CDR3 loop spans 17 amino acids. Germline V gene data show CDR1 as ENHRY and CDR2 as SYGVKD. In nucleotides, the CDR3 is TGTGCCATCGTTCCGGGACAGGGCTTTAATGAGGGCACTGAAGCTTTCTTT. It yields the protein CAIVPGQGFNEGTEAFF.

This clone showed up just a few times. The CDR3 region is CASSVGGTTGEKLFF. DNA for the CDR3: TGTGCCAGCAGCGTAGGAGGGACGACGGGTGAAAAACTGTTTTTT. The rearrangement uses TRBV9 and TRBJ1-4; weak D call: TRBD1 (5 bases). Trimming pared 0 bases from V and 7 bases from J, leaving 13 bases between. The CDR3 has 15 amino acids. The germline V gene encodes CDR1 SGDLS and CDR2 YYNGEE.

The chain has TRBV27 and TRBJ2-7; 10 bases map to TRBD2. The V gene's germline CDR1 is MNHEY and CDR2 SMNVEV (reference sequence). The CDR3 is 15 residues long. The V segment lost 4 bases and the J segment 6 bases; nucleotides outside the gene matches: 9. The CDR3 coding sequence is TGTGCCAGCAGTTCTAGTAGCGGGGGGCTATTCGAGCAGTACTTC. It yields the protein CASSSSSGGLFEQYF.

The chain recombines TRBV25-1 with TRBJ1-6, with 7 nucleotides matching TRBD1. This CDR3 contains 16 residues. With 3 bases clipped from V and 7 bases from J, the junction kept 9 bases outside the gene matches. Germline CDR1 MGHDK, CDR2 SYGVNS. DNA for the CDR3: TGTGCCAGCAGTGACCTCAGGGGGGCAAAGAATTCACCCCTCCACTTT. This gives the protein CASSDLRGAKNSPLHF.

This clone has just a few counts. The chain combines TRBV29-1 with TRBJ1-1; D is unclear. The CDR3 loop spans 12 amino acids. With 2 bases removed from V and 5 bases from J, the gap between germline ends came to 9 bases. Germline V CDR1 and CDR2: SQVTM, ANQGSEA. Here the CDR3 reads CSVELDETEAFF. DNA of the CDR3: TGCAGCGTTGAACTCGACGAGACTGAAGCTTTCTTT.

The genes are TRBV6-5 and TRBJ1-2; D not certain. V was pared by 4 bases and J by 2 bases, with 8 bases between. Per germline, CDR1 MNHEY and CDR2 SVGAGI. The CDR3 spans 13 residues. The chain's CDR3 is CASSFTANYGYTF. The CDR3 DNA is TGTGCCAGCAGTTTTACCGCCAACTATGGCTACACCTTC.

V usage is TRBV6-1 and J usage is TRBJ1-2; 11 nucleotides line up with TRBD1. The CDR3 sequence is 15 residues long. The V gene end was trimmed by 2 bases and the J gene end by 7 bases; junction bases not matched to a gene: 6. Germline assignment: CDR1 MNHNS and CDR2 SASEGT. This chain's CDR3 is CASSEFGQGASGYTF. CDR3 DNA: TGTGCCAGCAGTGAATTCGGACAGGGGGCTTCTGGCTACACCTTC.

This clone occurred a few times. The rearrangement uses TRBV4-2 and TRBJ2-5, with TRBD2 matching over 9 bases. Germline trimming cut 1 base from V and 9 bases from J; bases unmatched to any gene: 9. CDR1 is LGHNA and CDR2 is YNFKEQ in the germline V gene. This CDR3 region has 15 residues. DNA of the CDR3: TGTGCCAGCAGCCAAGGGGGCGGGGGGGACCGGGCCCAGTACTTC. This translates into CASSQGGGGDRAQYF.

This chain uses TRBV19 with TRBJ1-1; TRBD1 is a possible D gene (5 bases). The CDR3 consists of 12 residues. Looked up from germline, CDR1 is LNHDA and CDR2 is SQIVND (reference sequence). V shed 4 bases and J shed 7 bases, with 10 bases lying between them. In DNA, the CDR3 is TGTGCCAGTAGTACCAGACAGCTTGAAGCTTTCTTT. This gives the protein CASSTRQLEAFF.

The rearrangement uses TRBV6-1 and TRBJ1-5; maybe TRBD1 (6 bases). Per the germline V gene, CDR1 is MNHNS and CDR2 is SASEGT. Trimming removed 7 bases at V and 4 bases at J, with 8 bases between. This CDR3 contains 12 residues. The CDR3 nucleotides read TGTGCCAGCACCCAGGGGAATCAGCCCCAGCATTTT. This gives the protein CASTQGNQPQHF.

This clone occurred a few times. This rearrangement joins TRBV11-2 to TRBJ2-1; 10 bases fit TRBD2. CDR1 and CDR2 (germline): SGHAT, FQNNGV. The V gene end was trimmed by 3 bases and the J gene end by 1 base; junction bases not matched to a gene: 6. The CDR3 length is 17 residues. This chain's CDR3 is CASSLFRTSGSYNEQFF. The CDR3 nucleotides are TGTGCCAGCAGCTTGTTCCGGACTAGCGGATCCTACAATGAGCAGTTCTTC. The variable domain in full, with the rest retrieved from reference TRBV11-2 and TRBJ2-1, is EAGVAQSPRYKIIEKRQSVAFWCNPISGHATLYWYQQILGQGPKLLIQFQNNGVVDDSQLPKDRFSAERLKGVDSTLKIQPAKLEDSAVYLCASSLFRTSGSYNEQFFGPGTRLTVL.

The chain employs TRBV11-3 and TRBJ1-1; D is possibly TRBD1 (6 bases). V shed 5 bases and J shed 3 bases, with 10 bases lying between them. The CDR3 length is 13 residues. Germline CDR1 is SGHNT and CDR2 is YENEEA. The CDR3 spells CASSLQGYTEAFF. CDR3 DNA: TGTGCCAGCAGCCTCCAGGGGTACACTGAAGCTTTCTTT.

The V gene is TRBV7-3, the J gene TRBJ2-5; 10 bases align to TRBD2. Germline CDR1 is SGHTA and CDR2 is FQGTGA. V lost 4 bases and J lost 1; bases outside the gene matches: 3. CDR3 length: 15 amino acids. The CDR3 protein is CASSSGTSVQETQYF. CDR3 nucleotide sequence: TGTGCCAGCAGCTCCGGGACTAGCGTCCAAGAGACCCAGTACTTC. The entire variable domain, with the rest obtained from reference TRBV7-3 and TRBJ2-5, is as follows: GAGVSQTPSNKVTEKGKYVELRCDPISGHTALYWYRQSLGQGPEFLIYFQGTGAADDSGLPNDRFFAVRPEGSVSTLKIQRTERGDSAVYLCASSSGTSVQETQYFGPGTRLLVL.